The present entry profiles one T cell receptor beta chain with its context. Its antigen is undetermined. These data are taken from a study of memory CD4+ T cells and cytomegalovirus serostatus. Study summary: This sample comes from healthy Belgian adults, roughly nine CMV seropositive, 24 seronegative. Broader study findings: About 40% of the 164 known CMV-associated TCRbeta sequences appeared in CD4+ memory.

In the original analysis: After removing out-of-frame reads, 2 million to 2.5 million distinct TCRbeta sequences remained. TCRdb's table, derived via immunoSEQ multiplex PCR, lists solely in-frame clones and lacks some. V and J calls and clone size come straight from that table; D and trimming were deduced from the DNA. Of 50,000 to 60,000 clones listed, around four fifths were seen once; the top ten hold roughly 2%. Single viable CD3+CD4+CD8-CD45RO+ cells were sorted as the memory CD4+ T cells. Positive selection with CD4 microbeads enriched total CD4+ T cells. Sequenced sample: memory CD4+ T cells from blood. The source of this sequence is an adult in good health and CMV-seropositive.

In nucleotides, the CDR3 is TGCGCCAGCAGCTTGGGGACAGGGGATTTGATTGAAGCTTTCTTT. It yields the protein CASSLGTGDLIEAFF. The V gene is TRBV5-1, the J gene TRBJ1-1, with 9 bases matching TRBD1. The CDR3 length is 15 residues. After removal of 0 bases from V and 7 bases from J, the junction contained 7 bases not matched to a gene. CDR1 is SGHRS and CDR2 is YFSETQ in the germline V gene.